This T cell receptor (beta chain) derives from a study of T cell responses to AZD1222 COVID-19 vaccine. Trimming took 11 bases from V and 1 from J, leaving 15 bases between them. Germline V gives CDR1 SEHNR, CDR2 FQNEAQ (reference sequence). This CDR3 spans 13 amino acids. TCRdb's copy holds only in-frame clones and misses some; the assay was immunoSEQ multiplex PCR. The top ten clones hold roughly 3.5% of a sample with 150,000 or so clones, more than 85% of them seen once. The source is an adult who received the AZD1222 COVID-19 vaccine. Material: peripheral blood, obtained 28 days after the second AZD1222 dose. This chain uses TRBV7-9 with TRBJ2-7, with D unclear. CDR3 in amino acids: CALSLTPSYEQYF. CDR3 DNA sequence: TGTGCCCTTTCGCTAACCCCATCCTACGAGCAGTACTTC.